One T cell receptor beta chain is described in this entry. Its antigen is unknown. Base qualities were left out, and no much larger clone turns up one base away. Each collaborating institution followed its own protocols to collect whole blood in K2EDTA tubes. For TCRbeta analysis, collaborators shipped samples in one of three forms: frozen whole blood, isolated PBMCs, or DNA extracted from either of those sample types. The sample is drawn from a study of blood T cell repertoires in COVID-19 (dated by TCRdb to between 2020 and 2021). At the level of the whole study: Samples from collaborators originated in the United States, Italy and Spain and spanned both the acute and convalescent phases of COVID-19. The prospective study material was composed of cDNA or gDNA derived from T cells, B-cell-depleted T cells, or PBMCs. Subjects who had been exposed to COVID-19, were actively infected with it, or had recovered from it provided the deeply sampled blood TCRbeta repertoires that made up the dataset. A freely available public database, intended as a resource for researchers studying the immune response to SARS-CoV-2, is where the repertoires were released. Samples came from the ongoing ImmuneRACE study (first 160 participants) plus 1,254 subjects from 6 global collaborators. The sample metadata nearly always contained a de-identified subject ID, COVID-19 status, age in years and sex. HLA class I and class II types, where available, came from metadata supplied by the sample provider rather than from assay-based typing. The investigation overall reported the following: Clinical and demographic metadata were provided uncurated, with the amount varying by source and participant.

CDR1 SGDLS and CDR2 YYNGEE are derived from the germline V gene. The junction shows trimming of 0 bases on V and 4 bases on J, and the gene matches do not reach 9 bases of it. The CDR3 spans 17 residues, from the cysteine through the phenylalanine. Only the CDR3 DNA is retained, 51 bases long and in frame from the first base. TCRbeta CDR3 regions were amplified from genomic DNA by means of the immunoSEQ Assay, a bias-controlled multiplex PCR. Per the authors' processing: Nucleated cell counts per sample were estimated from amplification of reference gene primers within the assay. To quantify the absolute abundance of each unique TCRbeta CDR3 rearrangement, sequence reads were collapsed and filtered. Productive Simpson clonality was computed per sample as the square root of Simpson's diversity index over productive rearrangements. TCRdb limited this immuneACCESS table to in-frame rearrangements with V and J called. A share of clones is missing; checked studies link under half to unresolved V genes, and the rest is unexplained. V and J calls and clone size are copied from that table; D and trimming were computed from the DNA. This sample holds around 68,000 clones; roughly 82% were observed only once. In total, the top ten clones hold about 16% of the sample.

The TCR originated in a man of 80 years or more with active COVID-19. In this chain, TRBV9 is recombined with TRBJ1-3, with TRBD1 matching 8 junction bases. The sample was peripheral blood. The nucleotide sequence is TGTGCCAGCAGCGTAGCTGGGGGGACAGGTGCCGGAAACACCATATATTTT. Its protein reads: CASSVAGGTGAGNTIYF.